This T cell receptor beta chain was obtained from a study of cytomegalovirus exposure and HLA in healthy donors. As for the study in general: Membership in the Caucasian-associated ancestry cluster was found for about four fifths of around 380 genotyped donors.

This CDR3 has 13 amino acids. With 7 bases removed from V and 2 bases from J, the gap between germline ends came to 11 bases. Per the germline V gene, CDR1 is SEHNR and CDR2 is FQNEAQ (reference sequence). Whole-study results and caveats: The study recorded 160 or so TCR beta chains that were cytomegalovirus-associated.

As for this clone: Antigen specificity is unknown.

The PCR had 60 Vbeta and 13 Jbeta primers. Produced via immunoSEQ multiplex PCR; TCRdb's table is partial and in-frame only. The table shows 130,000 or so clones, with roughly 87% occurring only once. Sequencing was done on a sample of PBMCs. V and J are TRBV7-9 and TRBJ1-2, with D possibly TRBD1 on 6 matching bases. This receptor was identified in a woman between 18 and 29 years old in good health and CMV-seronegative. In nucleotides, the CDR3 is TGTGCCAGCATCGGTGGGGGCAACTATGGCTACACCTTC. Translation gives CASIGGGNYGYTF.